The 18 T cell receptor beta chains listed next were all sequenced from one sample in a study of cytomegalovirus exposure and HLA in healthy donors. Use of 60 Vbeta and 13 Jbeta primers characterized the PCR. The assay was immunoSEQ multiplex PCR, and TCRdb's table has in-frame clones only and misses some. This repertoire includes some 46,000 clones. The source material was PBMCs. The receptors come from a male donor in good health and CMV-seronegative.

CDR3 amino acids: CASSSYSGGRTQSNEQFF. The CDR3 nucleotides are TGTGCCAGCAGCTCCTACTCGGGAGGCCGCACCCAGTCCAATGAGCAGTTCTTC. The V and J genes are TRBV7-9 and TRBJ2-1, with TRBD2 matching 7 bases. The CDR3 consists of 18 residues. Germline V lookup: CDR1 SEHNR, CDR2 FQNEAQ (reference sequence). The junction had 18 bases not matched to a gene; V was cut back by 4 bases and J by 6 bases.

V and J are TRBV2 and TRBJ2-2; D unclear. Germline V gene lookup returns CDR1 SNHLY and CDR2 FYNNEI. Trimming pared 3 bases from V and 6 bases from J, leaving 14 bases between. The CDR3 has 15 amino acids. The DNA for the CDR3 is TGTGCCAGCAGTGAGGTCCTCGGGTCGTCCGGGGAGCTGTTTTTT. Its translation: CASSEVLGSSGELFF.

CDR3 sequence reads: CAWSVPRRDGYTF. As DNA, the CDR3 is TGTGCCTGGAGTGTACCAAGACGGGATGGCTACACCTTC. The chain carries TRBV30 and TRBJ1-2; unclear D gene. The CDR3 consists of 13 residues. Germline CDR1 and CDR2: GTSNPN and SVGIG (reference sequence). Trimming took 0 bases from V and 6 from J, leaving 11 bases between them.

The V gene is TRBV5-4, the J gene TRBJ1-1, with TRBD1 matching 9 bases. CDR1 is SGHNT, CDR2 YYREEE, per germline (reference sequence). The junction had 10 bases not matched to a gene; V was cut back by 0 bases and J by 4 bases. The CDR3 loop spans 17 amino acids. The CDR3: CASSLAGTGRGSTEAFF. The DNA for the CDR3 is TGTGCCAGCAGCTTGGCAGGGACAGGGAGAGGGAGCACTGAAGCTTTCTTT.

Worth noting for this clone: The junction does not match germline at one end; this may be a read error. The chain joins TRBV13 to TRBJ1-1, with no clear D. The CDR3 runs to 14 residues. CDR1 is PRHDT and CDR2 is FYEKMQ in the germline V gene (reference sequence). The CDR3 is CASSLARVNTEAFF. CDR3 bases: TGTGCCAGCAGTTTAGCCCGGGTGAACACTGAAGCTTTCTTT.

The chain recombines TRBV6-6 with TRBJ1-2; maybe TRBD1 (6 bases). The CDR3 extends over 15 amino acids. V lost 4 bases to trimming and J lost 5 bases, with 17 bases between them. In germline, CDR1 is MNHNY, CDR2 SVGAGI (reference sequence). The CDR3 DNA sequence: TGTGCCAGCAGTTCCCAGGGGTCTAGGGTATATGGCTACACCTTC. This translates into CASSSQGSRVYGYTF.

V gene TRBV18 combines with J gene TRBJ1-1; 8 bases align to TRBD1. Germline lookup yields CDR1 KGHSH and CDR2 LQKENI. The V gene end was trimmed by 2 bases and the J gene end by 3 bases; junction bases not matched to a gene: 5. CDR3 length: 15 residues. This CDR3 is CASSPSTGVYTEAFF. The CDR3 DNA follows: TGTGCCAGCTCACCATCGACAGGGGTCTACACTGAAGCTTTCTTT.

The chain couples TRBV15 to TRBJ2-7; 10 bases agree with TRBD2. J was trimmed by 7 bases and V by 0 bases; bases with no gene match: 9. CDR3 length: 16 residues. Germline values: CDR1 LNHNV, CDR2 YYDKDF (reference sequence). The CDR3 nucleotides read TGTGCCACCAGCAGAGATCGTGCTAGCGGGAGCGGAGAGCAGTACTTC. Protein: CATSRDRASGSGEQYF.

The chain has TRBV28 and TRBJ2-7; 10 bases align to TRBD1. Trimming took 5 bases from V and 2 from J; bases not matched to a gene: 6. CDR3 length equals 15 residues. Germline V gives CDR1 MDHEN, CDR2 SYDVKM. DNA of the CDR3: TGTGCCAGCAGTGGGGCGGGGACAGGGGCCTACGAGCAGTACTTC. It codes for CASSGAGTGAYEQYF. Drawing the rest from reference TRBV28 and TRBJ2-7, the complete variable domain is DVKVTQSSRYLVKRTGEKVFLECVQDMDHENMFWYRQDPGLGLRLIYFSYDVKMKEKGDIPEGYSVSREKKERFSLILESASTNQTSMYLCASSGAGTGAYEQYFGPGTRLTVT.

The rearrangement joins TRBV29-1 to TRBJ1-1; D gene uncertain. Germline-derived CDR1 and CDR2 are SQVTM and ANQGSEA. The CDR3 contains 11 residues. V was trimmed by 5 bases and J by 6 bases, leaving 10 bases between them. CDR3 sequence (DNA): TGCAGCGTTTCACGCGGGGCTGAAGCTTTCTTT. This translates into CSVSRGAEAFF.

The CDR3 protein is CASSLGSANYEQYF. DNA of the CDR3: TGTGCCAGCAGCTTGGGTAGCGCCAACTACGAGCAGTACTTC. The genes are TRBV5-4 and TRBJ2-7; weak D call: TRBD2 (5 bases). CDR1 and CDR2 (germline): SGHNT, YYREEE (reference sequence). Trimming left V 0 bases short and J 3 bases short, with 10 bases between. This CDR3 comprises 14 residues. The full variable domain, its missing parts supplied by reference TRBV5-4 and TRBJ2-7, is ETGVTQSPTHLIKTRGQQVTLRCSSQSGHNTVSWYQQALGQGPQFIFQYYREEENGRGNFPPRFSGLQFPNYSSELNVNALELDDSALYLCASSLGSANYEQYFGPGTRLTVT.

The CDR3 is CASSPLISVSSDTQYF. CDR3 DNA sequence: TGTGCCAGCAGTCCTCTCATTTCCGTGAGCTCAGATACGCAGTATTTT. V and J are TRBV28 and TRBJ2-3; D gene ambiguous. The ends were cut back, 5 bases at V and 4 bases at J, with 19 bases in the middle. CDR3 size: 16 residues. Germline assignment: CDR1 MDHEN and CDR2 SYDVKM.

V is TRBV2 and J is TRBJ2-1; D is possibly TRBD2 (5 bases). The CDR3 contains 15 residues. The germline V gene encodes CDR1 SNHLY and CDR2 FYNNEI. Trimming pared 7 bases from V and 0 bases from J, leaving 13 bases between. The CDR3 nucleotides read TGTGCCAGCATCAGGACTTCCACCTCCTACAATGAGCAGTTCTTC. Its translation: CASIRTSTSYNEQFF.

V gene TRBV5-1 combines with J gene TRBJ2-3; D is uncertain. CDR1 and CDR2 (germline): SGHRS, YFSETQ. The ends were cut back, 1 base at V and 6 bases at J, with 9 bases in the middle. The CDR3 is 13 amino acids. CDR3 protein: CASSLNVADTQYF. CDR3 sequence (DNA): TGCGCCAGCAGCTTGAACGTCGCGGATACGCAGTATTTT.

The chain employs TRBV6-4 and TRBJ1-1, with D hard to call. V was trimmed by 6 bases and J by 1 base, leaving 12 bases between them. Germline V gives CDR1 MRHNA, CDR2 SNTAGT. This CDR3 is built from 14 residues. Written as DNA, the CDR3 is TGTGCCAGCAGACAGTTCCACCCGAACACTGAAGCTTTCTTT. As protein: CASRQFHPNTEAFF.

The chain employs TRBV6-1 and TRBJ2-5; 7 bases fit TRBD1. Judging by the DNA end, TRBJ2-7 fits better; the J call may be wrong. The germline V gene encodes CDR1 MNHNS and CDR2 SASEGT. This CDR3 region has 14 residues. This CDR3 is CASARTGGTYEQYF. The DNA for the CDR3 is TGTGCCAGCGCTCGGACAGGAGGAACCTACGAGCAGTACTTC.

The genes are TRBV28 and TRBJ1-5; 7 nucleotides align to TRBD1. The CDR3 loop spans 16 amino acids. V shed 8 bases, J shed 3 bases, and the junction held 13 bases outside the gene matches. The germline gives CDR1 MDHEN, CDR2 SYDVKM. CDR3 DNA: TGTGCCAGCGACGAAAATATCGGACAGGCCAATCAGCCCCAGCATTTT. This encodes CASDENIGQANQPQHF. The variable domain in full, completed from reference TRBV28 and TRBJ1-5, reads DVKVTQSSRYLVKRTGEKVFLECVQDMDHENMFWYRQDPGLGLRLIYFSYDVKMKEKGDIPEGYSVSREKKERFSLILESASTNQTSMYLCASDENIGQANQPQHFGDGTRLSIL.

This chain uses TRBV28 with TRBJ2-3; D unclear. The CDR3 has 15 amino acids. The germline CDR1 and CDR2 sequences are MDHEN and SYDVKM. The V end lost 2 bases, the J end lost 8 bases, and 17 bases lay between the germline ends. CDR3 nucleotides: TGTGCCAGCAGTTTACCCTCACGCACCCCGGGTACGCAGTATTTT. It is translated as CASSLPSRTPGTQYF. The whole variable domain, filled in from reference TRBV28 and TRBJ2-3, reads DVKVTQSSRYLVKRTGEKVFLECVQDMDHENMFWYRQDPGLGLRLIYFSYDVKMKEKGDIPEGYSVSREKKERFSLILESASTNQTSMYLCASSLPSRTPGTQYFGPGTRLTVL.